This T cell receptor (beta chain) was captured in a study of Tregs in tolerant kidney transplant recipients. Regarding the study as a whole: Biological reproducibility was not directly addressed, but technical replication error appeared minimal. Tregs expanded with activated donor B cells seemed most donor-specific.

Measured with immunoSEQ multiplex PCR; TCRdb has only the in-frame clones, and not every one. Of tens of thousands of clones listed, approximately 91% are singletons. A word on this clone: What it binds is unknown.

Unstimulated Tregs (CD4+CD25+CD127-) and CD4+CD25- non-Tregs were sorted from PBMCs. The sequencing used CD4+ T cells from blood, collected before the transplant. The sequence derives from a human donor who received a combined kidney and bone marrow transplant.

CDR3 sequence reads: CAWSDRVEKLFF. CDR3 bases: TGTGCCTGGAGTGACAGGGTTGAAAAACTGTTTTTT. The chain combines TRBV30 with TRBJ1-4; tentative D call: TRBD1 (6 bases). Trimming cost V 1 base and J 7 bases, with 7 bases left between them. CDR3 length: 12 residues. Germline V CDR1 and CDR2: GTSNPN, SVGIG (reference sequence).